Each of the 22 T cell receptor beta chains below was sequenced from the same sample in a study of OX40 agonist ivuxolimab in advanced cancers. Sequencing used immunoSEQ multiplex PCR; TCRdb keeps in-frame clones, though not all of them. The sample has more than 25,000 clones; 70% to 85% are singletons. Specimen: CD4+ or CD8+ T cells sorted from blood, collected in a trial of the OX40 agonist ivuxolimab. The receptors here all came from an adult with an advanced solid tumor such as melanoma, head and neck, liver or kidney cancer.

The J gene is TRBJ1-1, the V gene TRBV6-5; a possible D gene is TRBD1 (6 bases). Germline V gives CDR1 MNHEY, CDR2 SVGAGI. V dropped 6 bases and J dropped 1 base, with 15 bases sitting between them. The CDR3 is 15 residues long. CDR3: CASSPTGTRNTEAFF. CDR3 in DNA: TGTGCCAGCAGCCCTACCGGGACAAGGAACACTGAAGCTTTCTTT.

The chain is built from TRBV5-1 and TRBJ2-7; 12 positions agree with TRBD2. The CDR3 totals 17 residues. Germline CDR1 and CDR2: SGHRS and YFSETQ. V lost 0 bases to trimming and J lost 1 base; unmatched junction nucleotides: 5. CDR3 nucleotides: TGCGCCAGCAGCTTGGCCGGGACTAGCGGGTTATCCTACGAGCAGTACTTC. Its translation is CASSLAGTSGLSYEQYF.

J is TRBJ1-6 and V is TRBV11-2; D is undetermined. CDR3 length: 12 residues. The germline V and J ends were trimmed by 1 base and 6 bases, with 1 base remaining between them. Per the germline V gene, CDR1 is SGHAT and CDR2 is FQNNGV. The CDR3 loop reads CASSLGNSPLHF. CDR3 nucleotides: TGTGCCAGCAGCTTAGGTAATTCACCCCTCCACTTT.

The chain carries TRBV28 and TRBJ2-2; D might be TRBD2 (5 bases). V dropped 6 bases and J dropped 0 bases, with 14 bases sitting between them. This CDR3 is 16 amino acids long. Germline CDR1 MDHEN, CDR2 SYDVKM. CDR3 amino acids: CASRRMDFTNTGELFF. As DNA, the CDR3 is TGTGCCAGCAGACGTATGGACTTCACGAACACCGGGGAGCTGTTTTTT.

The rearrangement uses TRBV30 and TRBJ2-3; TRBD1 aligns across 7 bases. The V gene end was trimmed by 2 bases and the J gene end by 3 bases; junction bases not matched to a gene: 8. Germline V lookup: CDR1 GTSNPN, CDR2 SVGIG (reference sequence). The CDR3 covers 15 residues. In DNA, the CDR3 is TGTGCCTGGAGTCCTGGGACAGACATTACAGATACGCAGTATTTT. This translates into CAWSPGTDITDTQYF. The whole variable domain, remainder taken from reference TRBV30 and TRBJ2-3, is SQTIHQWPATLVQPVGSPLSLECTVEGTSNPNLYWYRQAAGRGLQLLFYSVGIGQISSEVPQNLSASRPQDRQFILSSKKLLLSDSGFYLCAWSPGTDITDTQYFGPGTRLTVL.

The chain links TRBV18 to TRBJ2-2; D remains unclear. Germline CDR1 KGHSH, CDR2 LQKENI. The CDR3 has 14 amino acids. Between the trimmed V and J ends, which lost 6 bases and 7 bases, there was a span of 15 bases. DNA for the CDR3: TGTGCCAGCTCTGCCCGGTCTAGGAACGGGGAGCTGTTTTTT. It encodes CASSARSRNGELFF.

The CDR3 bases are TGCGCCAGCAGCCAAGATTTTGCGGGAGCCTACAATGAGCAGTTCTTC. Protein product: CASSQDFAGAYNEQFF. The chain combines TRBV4-1 with TRBJ2-1; the match to TRBD2 covers 7 bases. Germline V gene data show CDR1 as MGHRA and CDR2 as YSYEKL. V lost 0 bases to trimming and J lost 2 bases; unmatched junction nucleotides: 4. This CDR3 contains 16 residues.

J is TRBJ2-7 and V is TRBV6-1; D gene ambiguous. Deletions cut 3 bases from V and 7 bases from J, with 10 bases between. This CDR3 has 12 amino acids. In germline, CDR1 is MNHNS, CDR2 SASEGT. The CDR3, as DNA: TGTGCCAGCAGTGACATGCCCTTTGAGCAGTACTTC. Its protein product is CASSDMPFEQYF.

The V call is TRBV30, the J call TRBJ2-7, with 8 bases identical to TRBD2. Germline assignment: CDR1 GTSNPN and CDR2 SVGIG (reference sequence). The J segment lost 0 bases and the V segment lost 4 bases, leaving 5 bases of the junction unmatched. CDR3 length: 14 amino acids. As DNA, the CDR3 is TGTGCCTGGATGGGACTAGATACCTCCTACGAGCAGTACTTC. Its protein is CAWMGLDTSYEQYF.

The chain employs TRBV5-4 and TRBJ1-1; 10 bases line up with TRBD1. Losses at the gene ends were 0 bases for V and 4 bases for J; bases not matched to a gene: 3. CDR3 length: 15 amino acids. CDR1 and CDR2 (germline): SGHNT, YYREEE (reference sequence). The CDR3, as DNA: TGTGCCAGCAGCTTGGGACAGGGGGCATTCACTGAAGCTTTCTTT. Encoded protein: CASSLGQGAFTEAFF.

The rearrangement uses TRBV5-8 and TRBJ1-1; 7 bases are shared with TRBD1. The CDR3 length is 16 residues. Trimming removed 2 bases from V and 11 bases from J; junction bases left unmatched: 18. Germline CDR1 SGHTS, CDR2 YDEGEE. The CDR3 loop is CASSFRDQFGQAWAFF. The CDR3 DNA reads TGTGCCAGCAGCTTTCGGGACCAATTCGGACAGGCATGGGCTTTCTTT.

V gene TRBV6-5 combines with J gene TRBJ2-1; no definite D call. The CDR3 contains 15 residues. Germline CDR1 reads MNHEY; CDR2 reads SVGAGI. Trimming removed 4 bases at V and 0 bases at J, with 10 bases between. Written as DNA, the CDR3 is TGTGCCAGCAGTTTAACAGAAAGCTCCTACAATGAGCAGTTCTTC. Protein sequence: CASSLTESSYNEQFF.

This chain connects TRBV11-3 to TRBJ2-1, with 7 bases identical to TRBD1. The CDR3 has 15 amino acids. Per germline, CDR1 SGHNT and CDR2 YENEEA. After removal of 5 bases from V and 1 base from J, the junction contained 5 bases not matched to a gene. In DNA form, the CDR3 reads TGTGCCAGCAGCGTGACAGGGTCTTCCTACAATGAGCAGTTCTTC. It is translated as CASSVTGSSYNEQFF.

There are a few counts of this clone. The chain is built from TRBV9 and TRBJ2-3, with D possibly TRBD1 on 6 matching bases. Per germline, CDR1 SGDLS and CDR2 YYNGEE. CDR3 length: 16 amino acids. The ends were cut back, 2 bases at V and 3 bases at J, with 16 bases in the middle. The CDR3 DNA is TGTGCCAGCAGCGTCCCACAGGGAGTAGGGACAGATACGCAGTATTTT. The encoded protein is CASSVPQGVGTDTQYF.

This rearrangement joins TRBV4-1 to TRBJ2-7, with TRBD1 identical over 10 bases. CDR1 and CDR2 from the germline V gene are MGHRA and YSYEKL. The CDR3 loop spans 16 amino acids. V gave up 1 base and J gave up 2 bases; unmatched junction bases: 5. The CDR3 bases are TGCGCCAGCAGCCAAGTATTCGGACAGGGGGCCTACGAGCAGTACTTC. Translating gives CASSQVFGQGAYEQYF.

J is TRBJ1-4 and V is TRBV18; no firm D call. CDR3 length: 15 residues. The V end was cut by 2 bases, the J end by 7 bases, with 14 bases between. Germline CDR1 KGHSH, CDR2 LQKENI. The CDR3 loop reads CASSPGLLVGEKLFF. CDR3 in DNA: TGTGCCAGCTCACCAGGACTTCTGGTCGGTGAAAAACTGTTTTTT.

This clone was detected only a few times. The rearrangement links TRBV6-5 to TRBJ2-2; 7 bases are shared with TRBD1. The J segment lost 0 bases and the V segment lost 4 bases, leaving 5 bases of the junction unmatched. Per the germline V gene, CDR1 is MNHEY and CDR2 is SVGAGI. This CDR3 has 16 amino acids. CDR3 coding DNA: TGTGCCAGCAGTTGGGACAGAAACTCGAACACCGGGGAGCTGTTTTTT. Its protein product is CASSWDRNSNTGELFF.

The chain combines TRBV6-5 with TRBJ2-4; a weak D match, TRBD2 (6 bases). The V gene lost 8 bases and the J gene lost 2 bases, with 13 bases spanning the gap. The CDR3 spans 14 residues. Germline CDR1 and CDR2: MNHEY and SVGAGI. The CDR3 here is CASAPTRTKNIQYF. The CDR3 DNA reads TGTGCCAGCGCCCCGACTAGGACCAAAAACATTCAGTACTTC.

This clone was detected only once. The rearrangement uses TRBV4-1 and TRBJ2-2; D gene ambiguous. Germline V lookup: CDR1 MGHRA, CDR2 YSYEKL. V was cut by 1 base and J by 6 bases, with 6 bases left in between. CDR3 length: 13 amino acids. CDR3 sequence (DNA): TGCGCCAGCAGCCAAGCACTATCCGGGGAGCTGTTTTTT. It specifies CASSQALSGELFF.

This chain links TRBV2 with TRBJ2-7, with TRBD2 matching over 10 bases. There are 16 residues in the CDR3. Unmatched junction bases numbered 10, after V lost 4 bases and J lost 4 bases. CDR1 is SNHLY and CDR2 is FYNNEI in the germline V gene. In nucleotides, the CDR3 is TGTGCCAGCAGTGGAACAATAGCGGGGGGATTTTACGAGCAGTACTTC. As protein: CASSGTIAGGFYEQYF.

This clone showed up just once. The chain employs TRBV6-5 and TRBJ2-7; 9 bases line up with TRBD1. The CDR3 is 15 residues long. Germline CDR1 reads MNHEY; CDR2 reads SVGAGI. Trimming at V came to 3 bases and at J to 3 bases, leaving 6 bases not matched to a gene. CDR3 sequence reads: CASSYPTGGGYEQYF. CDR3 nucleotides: TGTGCCAGCAGTTATCCGACAGGGGGTGGCTACGAGCAGTACTTC.

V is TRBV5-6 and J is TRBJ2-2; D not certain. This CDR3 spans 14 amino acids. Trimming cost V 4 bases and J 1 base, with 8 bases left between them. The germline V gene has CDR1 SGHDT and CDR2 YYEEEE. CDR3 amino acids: CASSIDLNTGELFF. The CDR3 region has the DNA TGTGCCAGCAGCATAGACCTGAACACCGGGGAGCTGTTTTTT.